Listed below are T cell receptor beta chains from one sample, sequenced in a study of OX40 agonist ivuxolimab in advanced cancers. This table comes from immunoSEQ multiplex PCR, and its TCRdb copy is limited to in-frame clones, with some not included. The data contain tens of thousands of clones, about 81% of them singletons. The specimen comprised CD4+ or CD8+ T cells sorted from blood, sampled in a trial of the OX40 agonist ivuxolimab. The receptors shown here come from an adult with an advanced solid tumor such as melanoma, head and neck, liver or kidney cancer. The CDR3 runs from the conserved cysteine through the conserved F or W. D genes are given only for firm matches. Where a row states a size, it is once, few, many or the class of an expanded clone; other rows omit it.

>TRBV9|-|TRBJ2-7|-
CASSASGTRGNEQYF
TGTGCCAGCAGCGCTTCCGGGACGCGGGGCAACGAGCAGTACTTC
>TRBV10-1|-|TRBJ2-2|-
CASSSGAGELFF
TGCGCCAGCAGTTCTGGGGCCGGGGAGCTGTTTTTT
>TRBV27|-|TRBJ1-6|-
CASSLLLSANSPLHF
TGTGCCAGCAGTTTACTCTTGAGCGCCAATTCACCCCTCCACTTT
>TRBV7-2|TRBD2|TRBJ2-3|-
CASSLGTSLDTQYF
TGTGCCAGCAGCTTGGGGACTAGCTTGGATACGCAGTATTTT
>TRBV14|TRBD2|TRBJ2-3|few
CASSLAGGSTDTQYF
TGTGCCAGCAGCCTAGCGGGGGGGAGCACAGATACGCAGTATTTT
>TRBV7-9|-|TRBJ1-2|-
CASSQPGGPNYGYTF
TGTGCCAGCAGCCAACCGGGGGGGCCTAACTATGGCTACACCTTC
>TRBV7-9|TRBD1|TRBJ2-2|-
CASSRLDRETGELFF
TGTGCCAGCAGCCGCCTCGACAGGGAGACCGGGGAGCTGTTTTTT
>TRBV11-3|-|TRBJ1-1|-
CASSHSSQGEAFF
TGTGCCAGCAGCCACAGCAGCCAGGGGGAAGCTTTCTTT
>TRBV9|-|TRBJ2-7|-
CASSLRDMSSYEQYF
TGTGCCAGCAGCCTCCGGGACATGAGCTCCTACGAGCAGTACTTC
>TRBV5-4|-|TRBJ2-6|-
CASSPWAGANVLTF
TGTGCCAGCAGCCCGTGGGCTGGGGCCAACGTCCTGACTTTC
>TRBV7-9|-|TRBJ1-2|once
CAPTPGNYGYTF
TGTGCCCCCACTCCGGGGAACTATGGCTACACCTTC
>TRBV4-1|TRBD1|TRBJ1-1|-
CASSQTGQGPSTEAFF
TGCGCCAGCAGCCAGACGGGACAGGGCCCGAGCACTGAAGCTTTCTTT
>TRBV5-5|TRBD1|TRBJ1-1|-
CASSGTGRRTEAFF
TGTGCCAGCAGCGGGACAGGGAGGAGGACTGAAGCTTTCTTT
>TRBV28|TRBD1|TRBJ1-5|-
CASRGRTGLNQPQHF
TGTGCCAGCAGGGGAAGGACAGGGCTCAATCAGCCCCAGCATTTT
>TRBV19|-|TRBJ2-6|-
CASKGPISSGANVLTF
TGTGCCAGTAAGGGACCTATCAGCTCTGGGGCCAACGTCCTGACTTTC
>TRBV6-6|-|TRBJ2-4|-
CASSSGAQAKNIQYF
TGTGCCAGCAGTTCAGGGGCCCAAGCCAAAAACATTCAGTACTTC
>TRBV4-2|-|TRBJ1-3|-
CASSQEAGTSGNTIYF
TGTGCCAGCAGCCAAGAGGCAGGAACCTCTGGAAACACCATATATTTT
>TRBV6-1|-|TRBJ1-6|-
CASRIQGENSPLHF
TGTGCCAGCAGAATACAGGGCGAAAATTCACCCCTCCACTTT
>TRBV29-1|-|TRBJ2-3|once
CSVEAATGQYF
TGCAGCGTTGAAGCCGCGACGGGGCAGTATTTT
>TRBV27|-|TRBJ1-1|once
CASTLAGGVNTEAFF
TGTGCCAGCACCCTAGCGGGGGGGGTGAACACTGAAGCTTTCTTT
>TRBV5-4|TRBD2|TRBJ2-1|-
CASSLGRGAYNEQFF
TGTGCCAGCAGCTTAGGGCGGGGGGCCTACAATGAGCAGTTCTTC
>TRBV6-5|TRBD1|TRBJ1-5|-
CASSLNRGRNQPQHF
TGTGCCAGCAGCCTGAACAGGGGTCGCAATCAGCCCCAGCATTTT
>TRBV27|-|TRBJ1-4|once
CASSFWGANEKLFF
TGTGCCAGCAGTTTCTGGGGTGCTAATGAAAAACTGTTTTTT
>TRBV6-5|-|TRBJ2-7|once
CASSYLQGGHEQYF
TGTGCCAGCAGTTACCTACAGGGAGGCCACGAGCAGTACTTC
>TRBV28|TRBD2|TRBJ2-3|-
CASSLTSGSLDTQYF
TGTGCCAGCAGTCTAACTAGCGGGAGCTTGGATACGCAGTATTTT
>TRBV5-4|-|TRBJ1-4|-
CASSPFGSGGRITDELFF
TGTGCCAGCAGCCCATTCGGAAGCGGTGGAAGGATTACGGATGAACTGTTTTTT
>TRBV30|-|TRBJ2-7|-
CAWSVHGRYEQYF
TGTGCCTGGAGTGTACATGGTCGGTACGAGCAGTACTTC
>TRBV27|TRBD1|TRBJ2-7|-
CASGPGTDYEQYF
TGTGCCAGCGGACCCGGGACAGACTACGAGCAGTACTTC
>TRBV2|TRBD2|TRBJ2-1|few
CASSVDLAVGYNEQFF
TGTGCCAGCAGTGTGGATCTAGCGGTGGGGTACAATGAGCAGTTCTTC
>TRBV5-1|TRBD1|TRBJ1-4|-
CASSVQGVNEKLFF
TGCGCCAGCAGCGTACAGGGGGTAAATGAAAAACTGTTTTTT
>TRBV18|-|TRBJ1-2|-
CASSPRGYGYTF
TGTGCCAGCTCACCTCGGGGCTATGGCTACACCTTC